This T cell receptor beta chain was documented in a study of T-cell reconstitution after alpha-beta-depleted transplantation in children. General study points: The main origin of T-cell counts and diversity one year after transplant was newly produced T cells. Recipient T cells and thymic progenitors that survived were the source of the high TCRbeta diversity seen at day 60 in some patients.

The CDR3 sequence is 15 residues long. In germline, CDR1 is DFQATT, CDR2 SNEGSKA (reference sequence). V lost 2 bases to trimming and J lost 4 bases, with 15 bases between them. Unique molecular identifiers were used in preparing the TCRbeta library. TCRdb reprocessed the PCR reads with MiXCR, giving one entry per CDR3 protein. This table holds 500,000 to 650,000 distinct CDR3 sequences, over 10% found once. This clonotype was seen a few times. Its antigen is not identified. This TCR was sampled from a male patient aged 10-17 years who had a stem cell transplant for acute myeloid leukemia, so the T cells may come from the graft donor. The gene calls are TRBV20-1 and TRBJ2-1; TRBD2 is a possible D gene (5 bases). The sequences come from PBMCs, mostly from graft donor cells, collected 360 days after TCRalphabeta/CD19-depleted stem cell transplant. The CDR3 here is CSARTGDPSYNEQFF. The DNA for the CDR3 is TGCAGTGCTAGAACCGGGGATCCATCGTACAATGAGCAGTTCTTC.